Listed here are 7 T cell receptor beta chains from one sample, sequenced in a study of beta chain features in type 1 diabetes. Notes on the study in general: Shorter TCRB CDR3s, moderately but significantly so, were found in Type 1 diabetes patients in all four CD4+ subsets.

The antigens for these receptors are not known. Sequencing targeted expressed TCRB transcripts, as all isolated RNA had been reverse transcribed. Assay used: immunoSEQ multiplex PCR; TCRdb lists only in-frame clones, some missing. The sample has 280,000 or so clones, 15% seen once. The sequenced sample consisted of naive CD4+ T cells from blood. The source is a man aged 18 to 30 with type 1 diabetes.

This clone was detected a few times. The rearrangement uses TRBV7-6 and TRBJ2-6; no firm D call. This CDR3 is built from 19 residues. Germline-derived CDR1 and CDR2 are SGHVS and FNYEAQ. V gave up 4 bases and J gave up 0 bases, with 19 bases separating them. The CDR3 sequence is CASSSRSPLGFSGANVLTF. The CDR3 region has the DNA TGTGCCAGCAGCTCCCGTAGCCCACTCGGCTTCTCTGGGGCCAACGTCCTGACTTTC.

The gene calls are TRBV27 and TRBJ2-7; tentative D call: TRBD1 (7 bases). The V end was cut by 3 bases, the J end by 3 bases, with 12 bases between. Germline CDR1 and CDR2: MNHEY and SMNVEV (reference sequence). The CDR3 length is 14 residues. CDR3 nucleotides: TGTGCCAGCAGTTTTATGCAGGGGGGCTACGAGCAGTACTTC. Amino acids: CASSFMQGGYEQYF.

The chain couples TRBV5-1 to TRBJ2-5; TRBD1 aligns across 7 bases. The CDR3 covers 15 residues. V dropped 3 bases and J dropped 3; count of bases not matched to a gene: 8. The germline gives CDR1 SGHRS, CDR2 YFSETQ. Written as DNA, the CDR3 is TGCGCCAGCAGCTCGTGGACAGGCTACGAAGAGACCCAGTACTTC. This sequence encodes CASSSWTGYEETQYF.

This rearrangement joins TRBV7-2 to TRBJ1-1; D is perhaps TRBD1 (6 bases). Germline loops: CDR1 SGHTA, CDR2 FQGNSA. This CDR3 has 13 residues. V gave up 5 bases and J gave up 2 bases, with 9 bases separating them. CDR3 sequence: CASSTDRNTEAFF. CDR3 bases: TGTGCCAGCAGCACGGACAGAAACACTGAAGCTTTCTTT. Full variable domain (outside the CDR3, taken from reference TRBV7-2 and TRBJ1-1): GAGVSQSPSNKVTEKGKDVELRCDPISGHTALYWYRQSLGQGLEFLIYFQGNSAPDKSGLPSDRFSAERTGGSVSTLTIQRTQQEDSAVYLCASSTDRNTEAFFGQGTRLTVV.

This chain uses TRBV7-6 with TRBJ2-7; a weak D match, TRBD1 (6 bases). This CDR3 is built from 16 residues. CDR1 is SGHVS and CDR2 is FNYEAQ in the germline V gene. The V end lost 5 bases, the J end lost 1 base, and 18 bases lay between the germline ends. In DNA, the CDR3 is TGTGCCAGCAGCGCCCGTGACAGGAGCGAATCCTACGAGCAGTACTTC. Its translation: CASSARDRSESYEQYF.

This rearrangement joins TRBV30 to TRBJ1-6; 9 positions agree with TRBD1. This CDR3 is 15 amino acids long. The germline V gene has CDR1 GTSNPN and CDR2 SVGIG (reference sequence). V dropped 2 bases and J dropped 11; count of bases not matched to a gene: 10. The CDR3 reads CAWSLRDRVPPPLHF. The CDR3 nucleotides read TGTGCCTGGAGTCTCCGGGACAGGGTTCCGCCACCCCTCCACTTT. The variable domain in full, with the rest retrieved from reference TRBV30 and TRBJ1-6, is SQTIHQWPATLVQPVGSPLSLECTVEGTSNPNLYWYRQAAGRGLQLLFYSVGIGQISSEVPQNLSASRPQDRQFILSSKKLLLSDSGFYLCAWSLRDRVPPPLHFGNGTRLTVT.

This clone was counted between two and nine times. The rearrangement links TRBV5-1 to TRBJ2-5, with D possibly TRBD1 on 5 matching bases. The V and J ends lost 4 bases and 8 bases respectively, with 12 bases between them. CDR3 length: 12 amino acids. Germline V gene data show CDR1 as SGHRS and CDR2 as YFSETQ. The CDR3 sequence is CASSPTQGTQYF. The DNA for the CDR3 is TGCGCCAGCAGCCCAACTCAGGGAACCCAGTACTTC.